What follows describes a single T cell receptor beta chain. As yet, its antigen is unknown. V trimming: 0 bases; J trimming: 7 bases; junction bases outside the gene matches: 1. The CDR3 has 15 amino acids. CDR1 and CDR2 from the germline V gene are ENHRY and SYGVKD. This sample is part of a study of a mutant IDH1 vaccine in newly diagnosed glioma. Looking at the study overall: Sex distribution of treated patients was about 62% male and approximately 38% female; mean age was around 40 years. Previous treatment comprised radiotherapy, temozolomide, or both, mostly both.

Study outcomes and limitations: Researchers report vaccine-induced immune responses in more than 90% of patients.

Time point given: week 35, safety follow-up. Vaccination used 300 ug of mutant IDH1 20-mer peptide per dose, with topical imiquimod. TCRdb's copy holds only in-frame clones and misses some; the assay was immunoSEQ multiplex PCR. In the table there are about 54,000 clones, roughly 84% of which are singletons. This sequence joins TRBV10-3 and TRBJ1-6; 9 bases fit TRBD1. The TCR originated in a woman younger than 30 with glioma. This specimen was PBMCs, taken from a glioma patient whose treatment included an IDH1 peptide vaccine. CDR3 protein: CAISESGTGNSPLHF. As DNA, the CDR3 is TGTGCCATCAGTGAGTCTGGGACAGGGAATTCACCCCTCCACTTT.